This entry concerns a single T cell receptor beta chain. The antigen is not known. The record originates from a study of memory CD4+ T cells and cytomegalovirus serostatus. General study points: CD4+ memory repertoires contained about two fifths of the roughly 160 reported CMV TCRbeta sequences.

Germline V gene sequence: CDR1 SGHDT, CDR2 YYEEEE. The CDR3 runs 15 residues. Unmatched junction bases numbered 8, after V lost 4 bases and J lost 7 bases. The sort gate was single viable CD3+CD4+CD8-CD45RO+ cells for memory CD4+ T cells. Some clones are missing from TCRdb's copy, which holds only in-frame ones; the method was immunoSEQ multiplex PCR. The repertoire includes tens of thousands of clones, 75% to 80% of them detected once, and 0.88% sits in the top ten. The chain has TRBV5-6 and TRBJ1-4, with 9 bases fitting TRBD1. The sequence derives from an adult in good health and CMV-seronegative. The sample consisted of memory CD4+ T cells from blood. CDR3 region: CASSAGQGMGEKLFF. CDR3 bases: TGTGCCAGCAGCGCCGGACAGGGGATGGGTGAAAAACTGTTTTTT.